These 5 T cell receptor beta chains were all obtained from the same sample, sequenced in a study of early T cells in non-severe SARS-CoV-2 infection. TCRdb itself ran the 5' RACE reads through MiXCR, one entry per CDR3 protein. The sample includes more than 85,000 distinct CDR3 sequences, 10% to 15% seen only once; the top ten take 3% to 4.5%. The source was whole blood, collected at baseline. The source of these receptors is an adult who was a healthcare worker with PCR-confirmed SARS-CoV-2 infection or an uninfected control (not recorded which).

The sample holds a few counts of this clonotype. The chain has TRBV12-3 or TRBV12-4 and TRBJ2-3; 10 bases map to TRBD2. Losses at the gene ends were 5 bases for V and 3 bases for J; bases not matched to a gene: 2. The CDR3 contains 14 residues. This chain's CDR3 is CASSAGLATDTQYF. Here the CDR3 DNA reads TGTGCCAGCAGTGCGGGACTAGCGACAGATACGCAGTATTTT.

This chain connects TRBV2 to TRBJ2-5; D tentatively fits TRBD1 or TRBD2 (5 bases each). Trimming cost V 4 bases and J 2 bases, with 11 bases left between them. The CDR3 has 14 amino acids. The germline V gene encodes CDR1 SNHLY and CDR2 FYNNEI. CDR3 nucleotides: TGTGCCAGCAGTGTCCCGGGACGGCAAGAGACCCAGTACTTC. This sequence encodes CASSVPGRQETQYF.

The table lists this clonotype with many counts. The chain has TRBV6-5 and TRBJ2-1, with D possibly being TRBD2 (7 bases). Trimming pared 7 bases from V and 6 bases from J, leaving 10 bases between. CDR3 length: 12 residues. The germline gives CDR1 MNHEY, CDR2 SVGAGI. The CDR3 sequence: CASTGGPNEQFF. Here the CDR3 DNA reads TGTGCCAGCACCGGGGGGCCCAATGAGCAGTTCTTC.

This clonotype came up many times. J is TRBJ2-7 and V is TRBV27; 12 nucleotides align to TRBD2. The CDR3 spans 16 residues. Trimming cost V 5 bases and J 6 bases; bases outside gene matches: 11. Germline V gives CDR1 MNHEY, CDR2 SMNVEV (reference sequence). CDR3 nucleotide sequence: TGTGCCAGCAGTCAACCCCTAGCGGGAGGGCCCCTCGAGCAGTACTTC. Amino acid sequence: CASSQPLAGGPLEQYF.

This clonotype showed up just a few times. The chain joins TRBV12-3 or TRBV12-4 to TRBJ2-7, with TRBD2 matching over 9 bases. J lost 5 bases, V lost 4 bases, and 9 bases had no gene match. This CDR3 is 15 amino acids long. The CDR3 coding sequence is TGTGCCAGCAGTTGGGGGATAGCGGGAGCCAACGAGCAGTACTTC. Amino acid sequence: CASSWGIAGANEQYF.